The next 24 T cell receptor beta chains were all read from a single sample in a study of cytomegalovirus exposure and HLA in healthy donors. The PCR ran on 60 Vbeta and 13 Jbeta primers. Generated by immunoSEQ multiplex PCR, the TCRdb table keeps only in-frame clones and is missing some. The sample carries under 200,000 clones, around three quarters recorded once. Sequencing was carried out using PBMCs. These receptors all come from a man aged 35-49 years in good health and CMV-seronegative.

This sequence joins TRBV9 and TRBJ2-3; D is uncertain. The V end was cut by 1 base, the J end by 4 bases, with 7 bases between. The CDR3 is 13 residues long. Germline-derived CDR1 and CDR2 are SGDLS and YYNGEE. The CDR3 DNA reads TGTGCCAGCAGCGTATTAGTTCCAGATACGCAGTATTTT. It is translated as CASSVLVPDTQYF.

The chain has TRBV4-2 and TRBJ1-1, with unresolved D. Germline CDR1 reads LGHNA; CDR2 reads YNFKEQ. The CDR3 is 13 residues long. The V gene lost 4 bases and the J gene lost 5 bases, with 11 bases spanning the gap. CDR3 bases: TGTGCCAGCAGCCCGAACGGGATGACTGAAGCTTTCTTT. Translation gives CASSPNGMTEAFF.

The gene calls are TRBV7-8 and TRBJ1-2, with 10 bases fitting TRBD1. In germline, CDR1 is SGHVS, CDR2 FQNEAQ. After removal of 1 base from V and 6 bases from J, the junction contained 17 bases not matched to a gene. The CDR3 extends over 19 amino acids. CDR3 sequence reads: CASSLGYRSLGQGRNGYTF. CDR3 sequence (DNA): TGTGCCAGCAGCTTAGGTTACCGTAGTTTGGGACAGGGGAGAAATGGCTACACCTTC.

Here the CDR3 reads CASSVEISGGEDTQYF. DNA of the CDR3: TGTGCCAGCAGCGTAGAGATTAGCGGGGGGGAGGATACGCAGTATTTT. The chain couples TRBV9 to TRBJ2-3; 11 nucleotides match TRBD2. V dropped 0 bases and J dropped 6; count of bases not matched to a gene: 6. The CDR3 runs to 16 residues. CDR1 is SGDLS and CDR2 is YYNGEE in the germline V gene.

The chain is built from TRBV27 and TRBJ2-1; D ambiguous. The V gene's germline CDR1 is MNHEY and CDR2 SMNVEV (reference sequence). CDR3 size: 13 residues. Trimming removed 2 bases at V and 4 bases at J, with 6 bases between. CDR3: CASSLDKYNEQFF. The CDR3 DNA sequence: TGTGCCAGCAGTTTAGACAAATACAATGAGCAGTTCTTC.

V usage is TRBV18 and J usage is TRBJ1-1; D is possibly TRBD1 (5 bases). CDR3 length: 13 amino acids. Trimming left V 3 bases short and J 3 bases short, with 8 bases between. CDR1 and CDR2 (germline): KGHSH, LQKENI. This CDR3 is CASSPAGDTEAFF. For the CDR3, the DNA is TGTGCCAGCTCACCGGCGGGGGACACTGAAGCTTTCTTT.

The chain carries TRBV28 and TRBJ2-7; D remains ambiguous. V lost 5 bases and J lost 0, with 5 bases in between. The germline V gene has CDR1 MDHEN and CDR2 SYDVKM. CDR3 length equals 12 residues. The CDR3 bases are TGTGCCAGCAGTACAGACTCCTACGAGCAGTACTTC. It yields the protein CASSTDSYEQYF.

This clone was recorded only once. The chain recombines TRBV5-6 with TRBJ2-7, with 8 bases matching TRBD2. In germline, CDR1 is SGHDT, CDR2 YYEEEE. CDR3 length: 16 amino acids. V was clipped by 4 bases and J by 3 bases; unmatched bases: 12. The CDR3 loop is CASSPGGANLGYEQYF. CDR3 nucleotide sequence: TGTGCCAGCAGCCCGGGGGGGGCCAATTTGGGCTACGAGCAGTACTTC. The full variable domain, rest sourced from reference TRBV5-6 and TRBJ2-7, is DAGVTQSPTHLIKTRGQQVTLRCSPKSGHDTVSWYQQALGQGPQFIFQYYEEEERQRGNFPDRFSGHQFPNYSSELNVNALLLGDSALYLCASSPGGANLGYEQYFGPGTRLTVT.

This clone appeared a single time. The V call is TRBV7-2, the J call TRBJ2-2; no clear D gene. Germline V CDR1 and CDR2: SGHTA, FQGNSA. Trimming took off 0 bases at V and 0 bases at J, with 5 bases between the two ends. The CDR3 runs 15 residues. The CDR3 coding sequence is TGTGCCAGCAGCTTAGCTCGAGCGAACACCGGGGAGCTGTTTTTT. It is translated as CASSLARANTGELFF.

Only one count was recorded for this clone. The rearrangement uses TRBV4-1 and TRBJ2-1; 11 nucleotides align to TRBD2. The CDR3 has 15 residues. The germline CDR1 and CDR2 sequences are MGHRA and YSYEKL. The V segment lost 1 base and the J segment 6 bases; nucleotides outside the gene matches: 2. CDR3 sequence: CASSQGLAGTNEQFF. The CDR3 DNA is TGCGCCAGCAGCCAAGGACTAGCGGGAACCAATGAGCAGTTCTTC.

V usage is TRBV2 and J usage is TRBJ1-4; D is uncertain. Germline V gene data show CDR1 as SNHLY and CDR2 as FYNNEI. The CDR3 consists of 13 residues. The germline V and J ends were trimmed by 4 bases and 8 bases, with 11 bases remaining between them. The CDR3 sequence is CASSAVGGEKLFF. The DNA for the CDR3 is TGTGCCAGCAGTGCGGTTGGAGGGGAAAAACTGTTTTTT.

This clone was recorded only once. The genes are TRBV4-1 and TRBJ2-5; D may be TRBD2 (5 bases). This CDR3 comprises 15 residues. Germline V lookup: CDR1 MGHRA, CDR2 YSYEKL. The V gene lost 1 base and the J gene lost 11 bases, with 20 bases spanning the gap. The CDR3 reads CASSQGYSDGGVQYF. As DNA, the CDR3 is TGCGCCAGCAGCCAAGGGTACTCCGACGGAGGCGTACAGTACTTC.

V gene TRBV6-5 combines with J gene TRBJ2-1; 14 bases align to TRBD2. V lost 8 bases, J lost 7 bases, and 4 bases stayed unmatched. Germline CDR1 reads MNHEY; CDR2 reads SVGAGI. The CDR3 covers 14 residues. This CDR3 reads CASGGLAGGNEQFF. The CDR3 DNA reads as TGTGCCAGCGGTGGACTAGCGGGAGGAAATGAGCAGTTCTTC.

For the CDR3, the DNA is TGCGCCAGCAGCCCCGGACAGGGAAGCTCACCCCTCCACTTT. As protein: CASSPGQGSSPLHF. The chain couples TRBV4-3 to TRBJ1-6; TRBD1 matches at 8 bases. The germline CDR1 and CDR2 sequences are LGHNA and YSLEER. CDR3 size: 14 residues. Germline trimming cut 4 bases from V and 10 bases from J; bases unmatched to any gene: 6.

This clone turned up a few times. The V gene is TRBV6-1, the J gene TRBJ1-5; D unresolved. The CDR3 has 12 amino acids. Germline V gives CDR1 MNHNS, CDR2 SASEGT. Trimming removed 3 bases at V and 6 bases at J, with 6 bases between. The CDR3 is CASSDSFQPQHF. CDR3 sequence (DNA): TGTGCCAGCAGTGATTCATTTCAGCCCCAGCATTTT.

This rearrangement joins TRBV18 to TRBJ2-7, with 8 bases lining up with TRBD2. Germline CDR1 KGHSH, CDR2 LQKENI. There are 16 residues in the CDR3. V lost 1 base to trimming and J lost 3 bases; unmatched junction nucleotides: 8. CDR3 protein: CASSPLLAGGHYEQYF. The DNA of the CDR3 is TGTGCCAGCTCACCACTCCTCGCGGGAGGACACTACGAGCAGTACTTC.

The rearrangement joins TRBV10-3 to TRBJ2-7, with TRBD2 matching over 11 bases. The CDR3 sequence is 16 residues long. V trimming: 5 bases; J trimming: 1 base; junction bases outside the gene matches: 7. CDR1 is ENHRY and CDR2 is SYGVKD in the germline V gene. The CDR3 loop is CAISTTSGAYSYEQYF. For the CDR3, the DNA is TGTGCCATCAGTACGACTAGCGGGGCGTATTCCTACGAGCAGTACTTC.

The rearrangement uses TRBV6-4 and TRBJ2-2; 13 nucleotides agree with TRBD2. Trimming cost V 6 bases and J 6 bases; bases outside gene matches: 1. The CDR3 sequence is 14 residues long. The germline CDR1 and CDR2 sequences are MRHNA and SNTAGT. The CDR3 coding sequence is TGTGCCAGCAGAGGGACTAGCGGGGCCGGGGAGCTGTTTTTT. Its translation: CASRGTSGAGELFF.

V is TRBV6-1 and J is TRBJ2-7, with 9 bases that match TRBD2. The CDR3 loop spans 14 amino acids. V trimming: 7 bases; J trimming: 5 bases; junction bases outside the gene matches: 9. Germline V gene sequence: CDR1 MNHNS, CDR2 SASEGT. The CDR3 DNA reads as TGTGCCAGCACTACGGGACTAGCTACTCACGAGCAGTACTTC. Translating gives CASTTGLATHEQYF.

The chain combines TRBV10-3 with TRBJ2-3, with D possibly TRBD2 on 6 matching bases. The CDR3 is made up of 12 amino acids. Germline CDR1 is ENHRY and CDR2 is SYGVKD. V was pared by 6 bases and J by 10 bases, with 14 bases between. CDR3 bases: TGTGCCATCAGCCCAGGAGGGCTGGCGCAGTATTTT. Translation: CAISPGGLAQYF.

V gene TRBV11-2 combines with J gene TRBJ2-7, with TRBD2 as a possible D gene (5 bases). Deletions cut 0 bases from V and 2 bases from J, with 8 bases between. Germline V gene data show CDR1 as SGHAT and CDR2 as FQNNGV. The CDR3 extends over 14 amino acids. CDR3 in amino acids: CASSLEGGPYEQYF. The CDR3 nucleotides read TGTGCCAGCAGCTTAGAGGGCGGGCCCTACGAGCAGTACTTC.

This clone has just one count. The CDR3, as DNA: TGTGCCAGCAAAGACAGGTGGGCCTACAATGAGCAGTTCTTC. Translating gives CASKDRWAYNEQFF. The rearrangement uses TRBV2 and TRBJ2-1; maybe TRBD1 (6 bases). The V end was cut by 7 bases, the J end by 2 bases, with 12 bases between. The CDR3 spans 14 residues. The germline V gene encodes CDR1 SNHLY and CDR2 FYNNEI.

This clone was observed a handful of times. The V call is TRBV6-1, the J call TRBJ1-4; 7 positions agree with TRBD1. The CDR3 covers 15 residues. CDR1 and CDR2 from the germline V gene are MNHNS and SASEGT. V shed 2 bases and J 7 bases; nucleotides not matched to a gene: 7. In DNA form, the CDR3 reads TGTGCCAGCAGTGAAAGGGGGCGCCTCACTGAAAAACTGTTTTTT. Its protein is CASSERGRLTEKLFF.

The chain couples TRBV11-2 to TRBJ1-6, with D unresolved. The CDR3 loop spans 13 amino acids. V lost 2 bases and J lost 8, with 7 bases in between. Looked up from germline, CDR1 is SGHAT and CDR2 is FQNNGV. CDR3 sequence (DNA): TGTGCCAGCAGCTTATCGGTCGATTCACCCCTCCACTTT. Residues: CASSLSVDSPLHF.